Following are 7 T cell receptor beta chains from one sample sequenced in a study of blood T cell repertoires in COVID-19. Generated by immunoSEQ multiplex PCR, the TCRdb table keeps only in-frame clones and is missing some. The sample holds under 60,000 clones, over 85% seen once. Sequencing input: peripheral blood. The receptors here all came from a human donor in a cohort sampled during active COVID-19.

The rearrangement uses TRBV24-1 and TRBJ1-5, with D perhaps TRBD1 (5 bases). The CDR3 contains 16 residues. CDR1 KGHDR and CDR2 SFDVKD come from the germline V gene. V dropped 4 bases and J dropped 4 bases, with 16 bases sitting between them. Written as DNA, the CDR3 is TGTGCCACCAGTGACACCGACTCAGGGCCGAATCAGCCCCAGCATTTT. Amino acid sequence: CATSDTDSGPNQPQHF.

The gene calls are TRBV27 and TRBJ2-7; a possible D gene is TRBD1 (5 bases). In germline, CDR1 is MNHEY, CDR2 SMNVEV (reference sequence). This CDR3 is built from 13 residues. Trimming removed 3 bases from V and 5 bases from J, with 11 bases in between. For the CDR3, the DNA is TGTGCCAGCAGTTTTTTGCAAGGGGACGAGCAGTACGTC. Protein: CASSFLQGDEQYV.

This rearrangement joins TRBV7-8 to TRBJ1-2, with TRBD1 as a possible D gene (5 bases). Germline V gives CDR1 SGHVS, CDR2 FQNEAQ. The CDR3 covers 14 residues. V lost 6 bases, J lost 1 base, and 12 bases lay in between. The CDR3 spells CASSPMGGNYGYTF. For the CDR3, the DNA is TGTGCCAGCAGTCCAATGGGGGGTAACTATGGCTACACCTTC. The full variable domain, in which reference TRBV7-8 and TRBJ1-2 provide the parts outside the CDR3, is GAGVSQSPRYKVAKRGQDVALRCDPISGHVSLFWYQQALGQGPEFLTYFQNEAQLDKSGLPSDRFFAERPEGSVSTLKIQRTQQEDSAVYLCASSPMGGNYGYTFGSGTRLTVV.

The chain recombines TRBV6-5 with TRBJ1-1; no definite D call. The V gene lost 4 bases and the J gene lost 4 bases, with 10 bases spanning the gap. This CDR3 contains 13 residues. CDR1 and CDR2 (germline): MNHEY, SVGAGI. This CDR3 reads CASSSEGFTEAFF. The CDR3 coding sequence is TGTGCCAGCAGTTCCGAGGGTTTCACTGAAGCTTTCTTT.

The chain has TRBV11-1 and TRBJ2-7; 7 bases agree with TRBD1. Germline CDR1 SGHAT, CDR2 FQDESV (reference sequence). The ends lost 3 bases at V and 4 bases at J; junction bases unmatched: 9. The CDR3 has 15 residues. The CDR3 sequence: CASSFGQALLYEQYF. The DNA of the CDR3 is TGTGCCAGCAGCTTCGGACAGGCTCTCCTTTACGAGCAGTACTTC.

The chain is built from TRBV27 and TRBJ2-7; 9 nucleotides align to TRBD1. Trimming took 1 base from V and 6 from J; bases not matched to a gene: 1. From germline, CDR1 is MNHEY and CDR2 SMNVEV (reference sequence). This CDR3 has 13 amino acids. CDR3 loop: CASSLYRGREQYF. The CDR3 DNA reads as TGTGCCAGCAGTTTATACAGGGGGCGCGAGCAGTACTTC.

The gene calls are TRBV7-9 and TRBJ1-1, with D maybe TRBD1 (6 bases). V was shortened by 5 bases and J by 5 bases, with 9 bases between the two germline ends. Germline V gene lookup returns CDR1 SEHNR and CDR2 FQNEAQ (reference sequence). The length of the CDR3 is 12 residues. This CDR3 is CASSAQGTEAFF. CDR3 coding DNA: TGTGCCAGCAGCGCCCAGGGGACTGAAGCTTTCTTT.